The rows below give T cell receptor beta chains drawn from one sample of a study of cytomegalovirus exposure and HLA in healthy donors. Method: immunoSEQ multiplex PCR; TCRdb's copy keeps in-frame clones and lacks some. The table has about 190,000 clones, around 86% seen once. What was sequenced was PBMCs. The receptors were sampled from a woman aged 18-30 years in good health and CMV-seronegative. CDR3s include the opening cysteine and the closing phenylalanine or tryptophan. Fields, in order: J gene, V gene, clone size, D gene, CDR3 DNA, CDR3 protein. D genes are given only for firm matches. The size entry is marked missing in some rows and otherwise reads once, few, many or a size class.

TRBJ1-1 | TRBV5-4 | . | TRBD1 | TGTGCCAGCAGCAACTTTAACAGGGGAGGCACTGAAGCTTTCTTT | CASSNFNRGGTEAFF
TRBJ2-1 | TRBV6-5 | . | TRBD1 | TGTGCCAGCAGTTACTCCAAGGACAGGTCACGGATCTTC | CASSYSKDRSRIF
TRBJ1-1 | TRBV29-1 | few | . | TGCAGCGTCCATAGGGGAACCATGAACACTGAAGCTTTCTTT | CSVHRGTMNTEAFF
TRBJ2-7 | TRBV6-6 | . | TRBD1 | TGTGCCAGCAGTCAAGGACAGGGAACCTACGAGCAGTACTTC | CASSQGQGTYEQYF
TRBJ1-2 | TRBV18 | . | TRBD1 | TGTGCCAGCTCACCACCGGGACAGGGGAATGGCGGGAATAATGGCTACACCTTC | CASSPPGQGNGGNNGYTF
TRBJ1-2 | TRBV30 | . | TRBD1 | TGTGCCTGGGACACAAAGGGGGCTAGTCTTGGCTACACCTTC | CAWDTKGASLGYTF
TRBJ2-5 | TRBV10-1 | . | TRBD2 | TGCGCCAGCAGTGAGCAGCGGGGGGACCAAGAGACCCAGTACTTC | CASSEQRGDQETQYF
TRBJ1-4 | TRBV6-5 | . | . | TGTGCCAGCAGTTCTCCAGGGCAAGGAGAAAAACTGTTTTTT | CASSSPGQGEKLFF
TRBJ1-6 | TRBV14 | once | . | TGTGCCAGCAGCCAAATAAGGGGACAAGATAATTCACCCCTCCACTTT | CASSQIRGQDNSPLHF
TRBJ2-5 | TRBV28 | . | TRBD2 | TGTGCCAGCAGTTTAATTGGACTAGGAGAGTACCAAGAGACCCAGTACTTC | CASSLIGLGEYQETQYF
TRBJ1-2 | TRBV27 | . | . | TGTGCCAGCAGTTTAAGAGGGAACCCACCGATACAAGATAACTATGGCTACACCTTC | CASSLRGNPPIQDNYGYTF
TRBJ1-4 | TRBV11-3 | . | TRBD1 | TGTGCCAGCAACCCCCTACAGGGGAAATACGAAAAACTGTTTTTT | CASNPLQGKYEKLFF
TRBJ2-7 | TRBV19 | . | TRBD1 | TGTGCCAGTAGTCTCGGACAGGGGGCGACGTACGAGCAGTACTTC | CASSLGQGATYEQYF
TRBJ2-7 | TRBV18 | once | TRBD1 | TGTGCCAGCTCGCTAGCCGGGACAGGGAAGGACGAGCAGTACTTC | CASSLAGTGKDEQYF
TRBJ2-1 | TRBV7-3 | . | TRBD2 | TGTGCCAGCAGCTTACGGGGGGGCGACTACAATGAGCAGTTCTTC | CASSLRGGDYNEQFF
TRBJ1-5 | TRBV27 | . | TRBD1 | TGTGCCAGCAGTTCGGGACAGCGCAATCAGCCCCAGCATTTT | CASSSGQRNQPQHF
TRBJ1-2 | TRBV7-3 | . | . | TGTGCCAGCAGCCCCCAAGGGGGAGAACAGGGCTACACCTTC | CASSPQGGEQGYTF
TRBJ2-7 | TRBV19 | . | . | TGTGCCAGTAGTATGGGGGAAGGGGGAGCCACCTACGAGCAGTACTTC | CASSMGEGGATYEQYF
TRBJ1-3 | TRBV2 | . | . | TGTGCCAGCAGTGAAGGGCAGGGGAATTCTGGAAACACCATATATTTT | CASSEGQGNSGNTIYF
TRBJ2-5 | TRBV4-1 | once | . | TGCGCCAGCAGCCAAGGAGCCGGGCGGGTTCAAGAGACCCAGTACTTC | CASSQGAGRVQETQYF
TRBJ2-3 | TRBV11-1 | . | . | TGTGCCAGCAGCTTCTTGCAGGTTCCAGATACGCAGTATTTT | CASSFLQVPDTQYF
TRBJ2-7 | TRBV9 | . | . | TGTGCCAGCAGCGTAGGAACGCGGGGAAGGGAGCAGTACTTC | CASSVGTRGREQYF